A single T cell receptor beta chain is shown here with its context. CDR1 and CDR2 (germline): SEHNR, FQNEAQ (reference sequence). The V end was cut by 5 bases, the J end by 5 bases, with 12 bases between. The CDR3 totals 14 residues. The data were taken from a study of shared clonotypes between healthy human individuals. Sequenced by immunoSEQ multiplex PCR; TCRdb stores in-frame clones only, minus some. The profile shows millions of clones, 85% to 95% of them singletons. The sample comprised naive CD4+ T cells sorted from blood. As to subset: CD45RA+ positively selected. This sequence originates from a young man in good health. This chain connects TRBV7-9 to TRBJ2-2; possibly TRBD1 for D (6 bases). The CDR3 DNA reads TGTGCCAGCAGCCCAGGGGTTAGGACCGGGGAGCTGTTTTTT. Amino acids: CASSPGVRTGELFF.